The T cell receptor beta chain described here comes from a study of CD8+ T cells in alopecia areata. Study background: The drug, oral tofacitinib, was given to treated patients at 5 to 10 mg twice daily.

Treatment noted: oral pan-JAK inhibitor, 5-10 mg twice daily. Using a FACSAria, the CD4+ and CD8+ T cells were sorted from the PBMCs. This clone has just one count. It was cDNA, reverse transcribed from extracted RNA, that served as the sequencing template. Sequenced by immunoSEQ multiplex PCR; TCRdb stores in-frame clones only, minus some. The sample has approximately 200,000 clones; roughly three fifths are singletons. In germline, CDR1 is SGHRS, CDR2 YFSETQ. V was clipped by 4 bases and J by 4 bases, with 17 bases between them. This CDR3 has 16 residues. The sequence was collected from a human donor with alopecia areata. V gene TRBV5-1 combines with J gene TRBJ2-2, with no clear D. The sequencing here drew on CD4+ T cells sorted from blood, taken at week 4, from a patient treated with tofacitinib. CDR3 sequence (DNA): TGCGCCAGCAGCCCCCGTATTGACCCTATCACCGGGGAGCTGTTTTTT. Residues: CASSPRIDPITGELFF. Drawing the rest from reference TRBV5-1 and TRBJ2-2, the complete variable domain is KAGVTQTPRYLIKTRGQQVTLSCSPISGHRSVSWYQQTPGQGLQFLFEYFSETQRNKGNFPGRFSGRQFSNSRSEMNVSTLELGDSALYLCASSPRIDPITGELFFGEGSRLTVL.